This note documents a single TCR beta chain sequence. Sequencing used immunoSEQ multiplex PCR; TCRdb keeps in-frame clones, though not all of them. Here the sample spans over 150,000 clones, just under 85% being singletons. Trimming took off 2 bases at V and 6 bases at J, with 11 bases between the two ends. CDR3 length: 13 residues. During active infection, Seattle patients enrolled and were then monitored through disease. This sample was taken from a study of blood T cell repertoires in COVID-19. About the study: Italy, Spain and the United States were the sources of the convalescent and acute COVID-19 samples. The analysed material was cDNA or gDNA that came from T cells, B-cell-depleted T cells, or PBMCs.

Sequenced input: peripheral blood. The rearrangement joins TRBV12-3 or TRBV12-4 to TRBJ2-7, with a weak D call TRBD2 (6 bases). The TCR comes from a woman older than 75 with COVID-19, enrolled during active disease. CDR3 nucleotides: TGTGCCAGCAGTTTATTAGGCGGGGCCGAGCAGTACTTC. This translates into CASSLLGGAEQYF.